The 18 T cell receptor beta chains given below trace back to one sample, sequenced in a study of early T cells in non-severe SARS-CoV-2 infection. TCRdb reprocessed the 5' RACE reads via MiXCR and lists one record per CDR3 protein. The sample includes some 77,000 distinct CDR3 sequences, less than 5.5% of them seen just once. The sample consisted of whole blood, taken at baseline. These receptors were obtained from an adult who was a healthcare worker with PCR-confirmed SARS-CoV-2 infection or an uninfected control (not recorded which).

The chain has TRBV20-1 and TRBJ2-5; D gene uncertain. V lost 3 bases, J lost 2 bases, and 7 bases lay in between. Germline V gene sequence: CDR1 DFQATT, CDR2 SNEGSKA (reference sequence). The CDR3 length is 12 residues. For the CDR3, the DNA is TGCAGTGCTAGGCACTATCAAGAGACCCAGTACTTC. This gives the protein CSARHYQETQYF.

This clonotype was observed a few times. The chain recombines TRBV9 with TRBJ2-3; 7 nucleotides agree with TRBD1. Germline CDR1 is SGDLS and CDR2 is YYNGEE. Trimming cost V 6 bases and J 4 bases; bases outside gene matches: 11. The CDR3 spans 15 residues. CDR3 amino acids: CASTPEGAPADTQYF. As DNA, the CDR3 is TGTGCCAGCACACCTGAGGGGGCGCCGGCAGATACGCAGTATTTT.

This clonotype was counted between two and nine times. The CDR3 region has the DNA TGTGCCAGCGGAACAGGGTTGGGCGAGCAGTACTTC. This codes for CASGTGLGEQYF. This chain links TRBV7-6 with TRBJ2-7; perhaps TRBD1 as D (6 bases). The V gene's germline CDR1 is SGHVS and CDR2 FNYEAQ. The V gene lost 8 bases and the J gene lost 6 bases, with 14 bases spanning the gap. CDR3 length: 12 residues.

This clonotype was counted ten times or more. The rearrangement uses TRBV7-6 and TRBJ1-5, with 7 positions matching TRBD1. The CDR3 has 13 residues. Per germline, CDR1 SGHVS and CDR2 FNYEAQ. The V and J ends lost 6 bases and 7 bases, in that order; junction bases with no gene match: 6. The CDR3: CASSPTGEQPQHF. In DNA, the CDR3 is TGTGCCAGCAGTCCAACAGGGGAACAGCCCCAGCATTTT. The full variable domain, completed using reference TRBV7-6 and TRBJ1-5, is GAGVSQSPRYKVTKRGQDVALRCDPISGHVSLYWYRQALGQGPEFLTYFNYEAQQDKSGLPNDRFSAERPEGSISTLTIQRTEQRDSAMYRCASSPTGEQPQHFGDGTRLSIL.

This clonotype has a handful of counts. The rearrangement uses TRBV20-1 and TRBJ1-5, with a weak D call TRBD1 (5 bases). Germline CDR1 and CDR2: DFQATT and SNEGSKA (reference sequence). V lost 6 bases, J lost 2 bases, and 20 bases lay in between. This CDR3 is built from 16 residues. This CDR3 is CSARDSRGLGNQPQHF. The CDR3 region has the DNA TGCAGTGCCAGGGACTCGAGGGGATTAGGCAATCAGCCCCAGCATTTT.

This clonotype was detected many times. CDR3 sequence reads: CSGREGGRETQYF. The CDR3 DNA is TGCAGCGGGCGAGAGGGGGGCCGGGAGACCCAGTACTTC. The rearrangement links TRBV29-1 to TRBJ2-5; perhaps D is TRBD1 or TRBD2 (6 bases each). The germline V gene encodes CDR1 SQVTM and CDR2 ANQGSEA. Trimming left V 7 bases short and J 5 bases short, with 17 bases between. The CDR3 covers 13 residues.

The table lists this clonotype with many counts. The chain uses TRBV12-3 or TRBV12-4 and TRBJ2-3, with 9 bases identical to TRBD2. V was clipped by 9 bases and J by 4 bases; unmatched bases: 2. This CDR3 spans 12 amino acids. The CDR3 loop is CASSGSADTQYF. DNA of the CDR3: TGTGCCAGTAGCGGGAGTGCAGATACGCAGTATTTT.

This clonotype was observed a handful of times. This chain connects TRBV6-2 or TRBV6-3 to TRBJ2-5, with D unclear. Trimming took off 0 bases at V and 2 bases at J, with 7 bases between the two ends. CDR3 length equals 14 residues. CDR1 is MNHEY, CDR2 SVGEGT, per germline. CDR3 DNA sequence: TGTGCCAGCAGTTACTCGTCTAGACAAGAGACCCAGTACTTC. It specifies CASSYSSRQETQYF.

In this sample, this clonotype turned up a few times. The J gene is TRBJ1-1, the V gene TRBV9; 7 bases align to TRBD1. Germline trimming cut 2 bases from V and 7 bases from J; bases unmatched to any gene: 8. CDR1 SGDLS and CDR2 YYNGEE come from the germline V gene. CDR3 length equals 14 residues. CDR3 DNA sequence: TGTGCCAGCAGCGTCTATAAGGGGGCAGGTGAAGCTTTCTTT. Translating it yields CASSVYKGAGEAFF.

The sample holds many counts of this clonotype. This chain connects TRBV19 to TRBJ1-2; TRBD1 is a possible D gene (6 bases). Germline loops: CDR1 LNHDA, CDR2 SQIVND (reference sequence). The CDR3 runs 15 residues. V was trimmed by 5 bases and J by 1 base, leaving 14 bases between them. The CDR3 protein is CASSFDGGGNYGYTF. The CDR3 DNA follows: TGTGCCAGTAGTTTCGACGGAGGGGGTAACTATGGCTACACCTTC.

The sample holds many counts of this clonotype. The chain uses TRBV5-1 and TRBJ1-2; tentative D call: TRBD1 (6 bases). This CDR3 is 13 amino acids long. V was cut by 0 bases and J by 8 bases, with 11 bases left in between. Germline V lookup: CDR1 SGHRS, CDR2 YFSETQ. The CDR3 spells CASSLEGGEGYTF. Written as DNA, the CDR3 is TGCGCCAGCAGCTTGGAAGGGGGTGAAGGCTACACCTTC.

The chain combines TRBV20-1 with TRBJ2-7; the match to TRBD2 covers 7 bases. CDR1 and CDR2 (germline): DFQATT, SNEGSKA (reference sequence). The CDR3 length is 12 residues. CDR3 in DNA: TGCACTGTTGCGGGAGAAGGGTACGAGCAGTACTTC. It translates to CTVAGEGYEQYF.

Concerning this clonotype itself: A much larger clone differs from this one at a single base, so this may be a read error. The J gene is TRBJ2-1, the V gene TRBV6-1; 8 nucleotides line up with TRBD2. Looked up from germline, CDR1 is MNHNS and CDR2 is SASEGT. V lost 8 bases to trimming and J lost 8 bases; unmatched junction nucleotides: 11. CDR3 length: 14 residues. CDR3 sequence reads: CASGTGLEVYEQFF. The CDR3 DNA follows: TGTGCCAGCGGCACGGGACTAGAAGTCTATGAGCAGTTCTTC.

The sample holds many counts of this clonotype. The gene calls are TRBV5-6 and TRBJ1-6, with TRBD1 identical over 7 bases. Unmatched junction bases numbered 6, after V lost 4 bases and J lost 5 bases. CDR1 SGHDT and CDR2 YYEEEE come from the germline V gene. This CDR3 has 15 amino acids. CDR3 DNA: TGTGCCAGCAGCACAGACAGGGCGAATAATTCACCCCTCCACTTT. It yields the protein CASSTDRANNSPLHF.

This clonotype turned up a few times. The rearrangement joins TRBV7-8 to TRBJ2-1; a weak D match, TRBD2 (5 bases). V shed 4 bases and J shed 6 bases, with 16 bases lying between them. The germline V gene encodes CDR1 SGHVS and CDR2 FQNEAQ. This CDR3 contains 15 residues. The CDR3 sequence is CASSSGIVYTNEQFF. CDR3 bases: TGTGCCAGCAGCTCCGGGATAGTCTATACCAATGAGCAGTTCTTC. The full variable domain, with the rest looked up from reference TRBV7-8 and TRBJ2-1, is GAGVSQSPRYKVAKRGQDVALRCDPISGHVSLFWYQQALGQGPEFLTYFQNEAQLDKSGLPSDRFFAERPEGSVSTLKIQRTQQEDSAVYLCASSSGIVYTNEQFFGPGTRLTVL.

This clonotype was detected ten times or more. This chain links TRBV4-1 with TRBJ2-1, with D possibly TRBD2 on 5 matching bases. This CDR3 contains 17 residues. Germline loops: CDR1 MGHRA, CDR2 YSYEKL. Deletions cut 0 bases from V and 5 bases from J, with 17 bases between. The CDR3 protein is CASSQDGGRVFNNEQFF. In DNA, the CDR3 is TGCGCCAGCAGCCAAGACGGTGGGCGGGTGTTTAACAATGAGCAGTTCTTC.

The gene calls are TRBV6-5 and TRBJ2-3; tentative D call: TRBD1 (6 bases). This CDR3 has 16 amino acids. The germline CDR1 and CDR2 sequences are MNHEY and SVGAGI. The V end lost 8 bases, the J end lost 4 bases, and 22 bases lay between the germline ends. The CDR3 region is CASGPPGTSHPDTQYF. The CDR3 bases are TGTGCCAGCGGTCCCCCGGGGACAAGTCATCCAGATACGCAGTATTTT.

This clonotype was found a few times. The rearrangement uses TRBV7-7 and TRBJ2-5; D remains unclear. The CDR3 is 12 residues long. Germline V gene lookup returns CDR1 SSHAT and CDR2 FNYEAQ (reference sequence). V gave up 6 bases and J gave up 7 bases, with 12 bases separating them. CDR3 bases: TGTGCCAGCAGTCCCAACCAGTGGACCCAGTACTTC. Amino acids: CASSPNQWTQYF.